These 23 T cell receptor beta chains came from one sample sequenced in a study of blood T cells in healthy people across ages. Then a second PCR, running about 6 to 12 cycles, was carried out with a sample-barcoded 5' primer and a J-beta primer mix. Each CDR3 protein gets one entry after TCRdb re-called the 5' RACE reads with MiXCR. The sample lists about 680,000 distinct CDR3 sequences, approximately 49% occurring once. Sequenced: blood. The receptors shown here come from a woman aged 55-70 years in good health.

Only a few counts were recorded for this clonotype. V is TRBV13 and J is TRBJ2-1; D is possibly TRBD1 or TRBD2 (6 bases each). CDR1 is PRHDT and CDR2 is FYEKMQ in the germline V gene (reference sequence). V gave up 6 bases and J gave up 9 bases, with 24 bases separating them. The CDR3 totals 16 residues. CDR3 nucleotide sequence: TGTGCCAGCAGACATAGGACCCCAAGGAGGGGGAGTGAGCAGTTCTTC. Translating gives CASRHRTPRRGSEQFF.

There are a few counts of this clonotype. This chain links TRBV12-3 or TRBV12-4 with TRBJ2-5; D unclear. This CDR3 is built from 13 residues. V was shortened by 3 bases and J by 4 bases, with 9 bases between the two germline ends. CDR3 protein: CASSFWPGETQYF. DNA for the CDR3: TGTGCCAGCAGTTTTTGGCCAGGAGAGACCCAGTACTTC.

In its sample, this clonotype was seen a few times. V and J are TRBV15 and TRBJ2-7, with D possibly being TRBD2 (6 bases). With 6 bases removed from V and 0 bases from J, the gap between germline ends came to 18 bases. Germline lookup yields CDR1 LNHNV and CDR2 YYDKDF (reference sequence). This CDR3 spans 16 amino acids. CDR3 residues: CATSHARDSGSYEQYF. CDR3 nucleotide sequence: TGTGCCACCAGTCATGCTAGGGACTCCGGCTCCTACGAGCAGTACTTC.

The chain has TRBV6-2 or TRBV6-3 and TRBJ2-7, with 9 bases aligning to TRBD1. This CDR3 is built from 15 residues. Germline V lookup: CDR1 MNHEY, CDR2 SVGEGT. With 3 bases clipped from V and 5 bases from J, the junction kept 8 bases outside the gene matches. CDR3 in DNA: TGTGCCAGCAGTTATCTCGGGACAGGGTGGCACGAGCAGTACTTC. Protein: CASSYLGTGWHEQYF.

The chain is built from TRBV10-3 and TRBJ2-1; 10 bases are shared with TRBD2. In germline, CDR1 is ENHRY, CDR2 SYGVKD. This CDR3 spans 15 amino acids. Unmatched junction bases numbered 12, after V lost 10 bases and J lost 6 bases. CDR3 residues: CATGSLAGVANEQFF. In DNA, the CDR3 is TGTGCCACCGGCTCTCTAGCGGGAGTGGCCAATGAGCAGTTCTTC.

This clonotype was counted between two and nine times. The V call is TRBV12-3 or TRBV12-4, the J call TRBJ1-4; 8 nucleotides line up with TRBD1. The V gene end was trimmed by 6 bases and the J gene end by 8 bases; junction bases not matched to a gene: 8. This CDR3 comprises 14 residues. The CDR3 DNA follows: TGTGCCAGCAGCCAGGGGGCATCAAGGGAAAAACTGTTTTTT. Its translation: CASSQGASREKLFF.

This clonotype was observed once. This chain links TRBV5-1 with TRBJ1-2; tentatively, D is TRBD1 (6 bases). The CDR3 covers 14 residues. Germline lookup yields CDR1 SGHRS and CDR2 YFSETQ. V dropped 0 bases and J dropped 8 bases, with 14 bases sitting between them. The CDR3 region is CASSLASGAQGYTF. The CDR3 DNA reads TGCGCCAGCAGCTTGGCATCAGGGGCTCAAGGCTACACCTTC.

This chain joins TRBV2 and TRBJ1-2; unclear D gene. Trimming left V 2 bases short and J 7 bases short, with 11 bases between. In germline, CDR1 is SNHLY, CDR2 FYNNEI. The length of the CDR3 is 13 residues. The CDR3 is CASSEINRSGYTF. The DNA for the CDR3 is TGTGCCAGCAGTGAAATCAACCGCTCTGGCTACACCTTC. The full variable domain, with the rest looked up from reference TRBV2 and TRBJ1-2, is EPEVTQTPSHQVTQMGQEVILRCVPISNHLYFYWYRQILGQKVEFLVSFYNNEISEKSEIFDDQFSVERPDGSNFTLKIRSTKLEDSAMYFCASSEINRSGYTFGSGTRLTVV.

Only one count was recorded for this clonotype. The chain carries TRBV7-2 and TRBJ2-3; 8 nucleotides match TRBD2. The CDR3 sequence is 15 residues long. Germline trimming cut 3 bases from V and 1 base from J; bases unmatched to any gene: 3. Germline CDR1 SGHTA, CDR2 FQGNSA. The CDR3 nucleotides read TGTGCCAGCAGCTTCACGGGACTAGGCACAGATACGCAGTATTTT. Translating gives CASSFTGLGTDTQYF.

This clonotype was found a few times. The chain combines TRBV29-1 with TRBJ2-3; D unclear. CDR3 length: 12 residues. In germline, CDR1 is SQVTM, CDR2 ANQGSEA. Between the trimmed V and J ends, which lost 8 bases and 5 bases, there was a span of 14 bases. CDR3 sequence: CSLSSAGDTQYF. The DNA for the CDR3 is TGCAGCCTCTCCTCGGCTGGAGATACGCAGTATTTT.

V and J are TRBV20-1 and TRBJ1-2, with 9 bases lining up with TRBD1. The V segment lost 6 bases and the J segment 5 bases; nucleotides outside the gene matches: 16. Germline-derived CDR1 and CDR2 are DFQATT and SNEGSKA (reference sequence). There are 16 residues in the CDR3. The CDR3 nucleotides are TGCAGTGCCGGGCGGGGACAGGGTTCTTTTTTATATGGCTACACCTTC. Translation gives CSAGRGQGSFLYGYTF.

V usage is TRBV24-1 and J usage is TRBJ2-7; D might be TRBD2 (5 bases). The end of the DNA is better explained by TRBJ2-5, so the J call may be wrong. The CDR3 is made up of 15 amino acids. CDR1 is KGHDR and CDR2 is SFDVKD in the germline V gene. CDR3 in amino acids: CATSDQTSSGETQYF. The CDR3 DNA follows: TGTGCCACCAGTGATCAGACTTCCAGCGGAGAGACCCAGTACTTC.

V gene TRBV20-1 combines with J gene TRBJ2-7, with 11 bases that match TRBD2. Losses at the gene ends were 6 bases for V and 4 bases for J; bases not matched to a gene: 5. There are 13 residues in the CDR3. Germline CDR1 DFQATT, CDR2 SNEGSKA (reference sequence). CDR3 amino acids: CSAARLAGYEQYF. The DNA for the CDR3 is TGCAGTGCCGCCCGACTAGCGGGGTACGAGCAGTACTTC.

CDR3 in amino acids: CASSLVAGGDEQFF. CDR3 sequence (DNA): TGCGCCAGCAGCTTGGTCGCCGGGGGCGATGAGCAGTTCTTC. The V and J genes are TRBV5-1 and TRBJ2-1; D is possibly TRBD1 or TRBD2 (6 bases each). Per germline, CDR1 SGHRS and CDR2 YFSETQ. The germline V and J ends were trimmed by 0 bases and 8 bases, with 12 bases remaining between them. The CDR3 spans 14 residues. The complete variable domain, with remaining parts taken from reference TRBV5-1 and TRBJ2-1, reads KAGVTQTPRYLIKTRGQQVTLSCSPISGHRSVSWYQQTPGQGLQFLFEYFSETQRNKGNFPGRFSGRQFSNSRSEMNVSTLELGDSALYLCASSLVAGGDEQFFGPGTRLTVL.

The genes are TRBV7-2 and TRBJ2-2, with D perhaps given as TRBD1 or TRBD2 (5 bases each). The CDR3 has 14 residues. Per the germline V gene, CDR1 is SGHTA and CDR2 is FQGNSA. V lost 7 bases to trimming and J lost 4 bases, with 13 bases between them. The CDR3 nucleotides read TGTGCCAGCACCCTTGAGAGGGGCACCGGGGAGCTGTTTTTT. Translating it yields CASTLERGTGELFF.

This chain joins TRBV20-1 and TRBJ1-2; no definite D call. The germline V gene encodes CDR1 DFQATT and CDR2 SNEGSKA (reference sequence). CDR3 length equals 15 residues. The ends were cut back, 3 bases at V and 1 base at J, with 15 bases in the middle. CDR3 bases: TGCAGTGCTAGCCCCCCTTACAGCGATAACTATGGCTACACCTTC. Encoded protein: CSASPPYSDNYGYTF.

As for this clonotype: A much more abundant neighbour one base away suggests this may be a read error. The rearrangement links TRBV28 to TRBJ2-7; TRBD1 agrees at 8 bases. CDR3 length: 16 amino acids. The junction had 11 bases not matched to a gene; V was cut back by 6 bases and J by 1 base. Germline lookup yields CDR1 MDHEN and CDR2 SYDVKM. CDR3 DNA sequence: TGTGCCAGCAGCCAGGCCGGGACAGGCGCTTCCTACGAGCAGTACTTC. This codes for CASSQAGTGASYEQYF.

This clonotype was detected a few times. This sequence may be a read error, since a much larger clone differs from it by one base. V and J are TRBV7-3 and TRBJ2-1, with a weak D call TRBD2 (5 bases). The germline V gene has CDR1 SGHTA and CDR2 FQGTGA. The CDR3 contains 15 residues. The V and J ends lost 1 base and 4 bases respectively, with 11 bases between them. The DNA of the CDR3 is TGTGCCAGCAGCTTAAGGCGAGCGGTTTACAATGAGCAGTTCTTC. This translates into CASSLRRAVYNEQFF.

The V call is TRBV20-1, the J call TRBJ2-7; D is unresolved. Trimming shortened V by 4 bases and J by 0 bases, and 10 bases separated the two germline ends. CDR1 is DFQATT and CDR2 is SNEGSKA in the germline V gene (reference sequence). The CDR3 loop spans 13 amino acids. The CDR3 loop reads CSANHLPSYEQYF. For the CDR3, the DNA is TGCAGTGCTAACCATTTACCCTCCTACGAGCAGTACTTC.

In the case of this clonotype: The germline gene is not matched at one end of the junction; a read error may be the cause. V is TRBV10-3 and J is TRBJ2-5; possibly TRBD1 for D (5 bases). The CDR3 runs to 16 residues. The germline CDR1 and CDR2 sequences are ENHRY and SYGVKD. CDR3 sequence: CASSESFGQGSVTQYF. DNA for the CDR3: TGTGCCAGCAGTGAGTCATTTGGGCAGGGAAGCGTGACCCAGTACTTC.

Of note for this clonotype: The junction departs from the called germline gene at one end, perhaps through a read error. The chain employs TRBV5-1 and TRBJ2-1, with 10 bases lining up with TRBD2. The CDR3 has 15 residues. The V gene's germline CDR1 is SGHRS and CDR2 YFSETQ. The CDR3 DNA is TGCGCCTGCAGTCCCTCTCTAGCGGGAGTAACTGAGCAGTTCTTC. Protein product: CACSPSLAGVTEQFF.

The chain carries TRBV24-1 and TRBJ2-7; the D is unclear. Germline-derived CDR1 and CDR2 are KGHDR and SFDVKD. V was shortened by 5 bases and J by 1 base, with 8 bases between the two germline ends. The CDR3 has 13 amino acids. CDR3 loop: CATSVPGSYEQYF. The CDR3 region has the DNA TGTGCCACCAGTGTTCCTGGATCCTACGAGCAGTACTTC.

This rearrangement joins TRBV3-1 to TRBJ2-7; 10 bases fit TRBD2. This CDR3 comprises 15 residues. In germline, CDR1 is LGHDT, CDR2 YNNKEL (reference sequence). Losses at the gene ends were 6 bases for V and 0 bases for J; bases not matched to a gene: 5. CDR3 in amino acids: CASRLGLANSYEQYF. The CDR3 DNA follows: TGTGCCAGCAGGCTGGGACTAGCGAACTCCTACGAGCAGTACTTC.